The 4 T cell receptor beta chains reported below all come from one sample, sequenced in a study of Ad26.COV2.S vaccination and SARS-CoV-2 variants. The treatment denotes: roughly 19 received Ad26.COV2.S at low or high dose, single or two shots; about 5 received placebo; per-sample allocation not given. Sampling occurred on day 63 after the first vaccine or placebo injection. Repertoires were generated with immunoSEQ multiplex PCR, while TCRdb's copy carries only in-frame clones and drops some. Of some 500,000 clones detected, roughly 89% appear once; the ten largest clones hold around 2.5%. The sequences come from peripheral blood, collected in a trial of Ad26.COV2.S vaccine versus placebo. The receptors were gathered from a person between 18 and 65 years old who received the Ad26.COV2.S COVID-19 vaccine or a placebo.

The J gene is TRBJ2-5, the V gene TRBV6-5; D unclear. Trimming took off 6 bases at V and 5 bases at J, with 19 bases between the two ends. Looked up from germline, CDR1 is MNHEY and CDR2 is SVGAGI. The CDR3 is 15 residues long. This chain's CDR3 is CASSVFGAFWETQYF. CDR3 DNA: TGTGCCAGCAGCGTCTTCGGAGCTTTTTGGGAGACCCAGTACTTC.

The chain links TRBV29-1 to TRBJ1-1, with D unresolved. Trimming took off 2 bases at V and 0 bases at J, with 7 bases between the two ends. The length of the CDR3 is 13 residues. CDR1 and CDR2 (germline): SQVTM, ANQGSEA. CDR3 in amino acids: CSVERHLNTEAFF. The CDR3 DNA reads as TGCAGCGTTGAACGACACCTGAACACTGAAGCTTTCTTT. Together with reference TRBV29-1 and TRBJ1-1, the CDR3 gives the full variable domain: SAVISQKPSRDICQRGTSLTIQCQVDSQVTMMFWYRQQPGQSLTLIATANQGSEATYESGFVIDKFPISRPNLTFSTLTVSNMSPEDSSIYLCSVERHLNTEAFFGQGTRLTVV.

This clone was picked up one time. The chain combines TRBV18 with TRBJ1-5, with D unresolved. Germline CDR1 and CDR2: KGHSH and LQKENI. The CDR3 is made up of 14 amino acids. Trimming took off 2 bases at V and 4 bases at J, with 9 bases between the two ends. Here the CDR3 reads CASSPKAENQPQHF. For the CDR3, the DNA is TGTGCCAGCTCACCAAAGGCAGAGAATCAGCCCCAGCATTTT.

The chain is built from TRBV7-2 and TRBJ1-6; D not certain. The CDR3 has 12 amino acids. The V gene lost 5 bases and the J gene lost 11 bases, with 10 bases spanning the gap. Germline V gives CDR1 SGHTA, CDR2 FQGNSA. CDR3 amino acids: CASSTRQAPLHF. CDR3 DNA: TGTGCCAGCAGCACCCGGCAGGCACCCCTCCACTTT. Looking up the rest from reference TRBV7-2 and TRBJ1-6 gives the full variable domain: GAGVSQSPSNKVTEKGKDVELRCDPISGHTALYWYRQSLGQGLEFLIYFQGNSAPDKSGLPSDRFSAERTGGSVSTLTIQRTQQEDSAVYLCASSTRQAPLHFGNGTRLTVT.